Only a few counts were recorded for the clone carrying this T cell receptor (beta chain). Its cognate antigen is unknown. Every TCR cDNA molecule carried a tag that served as a unique molecular identifier. TCRdb re-analysed the 5' RACE reads in MiXCR, keeping a single row per CDR3 protein. The profile shows tens of thousands of distinct CDR3 sequences, less than 15% of them singletons. The time point here: sample taken at primary tumor resection. Unsorted whole RNA of tumor, nontumor lung or frozen PBMC was sequenced. Donation came from some 73 patients with untreated early-stage non-small cell lung cancer. The entry originates in a study of spatial heterogeneity in lung cancer. Study-wide context: The library had UMIs, and each TCR and UMI pair averaged more than ten raw reads. Study-level points and caveats: Whereas they appeared in blood less at follow-up, ubiquitous expanded tumor TCRs appeared there more at resection.

Sequenced here: PBMCs, sampled at surgery. The origin of this receptor is a male donor with early-stage non-small cell lung cancer.

Here the CDR3 DNA reads TGTGCCAGCAGCTTATGGGAAGGGAGGAATTCACCCCTCCACTTT. Residues: CASSLWEGRNSPLHF. This chain connects TRBV7-8 to TRBJ1-6; no clear D gene. Per the germline V gene, CDR1 is SGHVS and CDR2 is FQNEAQ. CDR3 size: 15 residues. V was pared by 2 bases and J by 7 bases, with 12 bases between.